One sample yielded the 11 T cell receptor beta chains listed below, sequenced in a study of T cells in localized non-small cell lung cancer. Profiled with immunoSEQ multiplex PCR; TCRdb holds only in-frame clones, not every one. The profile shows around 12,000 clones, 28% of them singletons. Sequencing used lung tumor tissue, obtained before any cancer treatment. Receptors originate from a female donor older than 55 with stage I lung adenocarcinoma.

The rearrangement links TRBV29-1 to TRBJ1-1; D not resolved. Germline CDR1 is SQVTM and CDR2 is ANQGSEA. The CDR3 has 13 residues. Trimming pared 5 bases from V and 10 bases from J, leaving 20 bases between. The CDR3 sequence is CSVKVGRSSRAFF. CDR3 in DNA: TGCAGCGTTAAGGTGGGCAGGAGTTCGAGAGCTTTCTTT.

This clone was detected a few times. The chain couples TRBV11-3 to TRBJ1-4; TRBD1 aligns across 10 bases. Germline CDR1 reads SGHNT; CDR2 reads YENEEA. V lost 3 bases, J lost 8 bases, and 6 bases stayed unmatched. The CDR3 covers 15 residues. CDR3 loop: CASSLRDRGEEKLFF. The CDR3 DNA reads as TGTGCCAGCAGCTTGAGGGACAGGGGCGAAGAAAAACTGTTTTTT.

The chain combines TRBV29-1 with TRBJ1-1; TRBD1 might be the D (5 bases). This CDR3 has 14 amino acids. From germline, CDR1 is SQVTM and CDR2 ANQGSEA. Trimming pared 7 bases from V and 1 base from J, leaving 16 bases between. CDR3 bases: TGCAGCGCCCGGTTGGGGGGGTCGAACACTGAAGCTTTCTTT. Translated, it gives CSARLGGSNTEAFF.

CDR3 loop: CASIRDRGPNTEAFF. DNA of the CDR3: TGCGCCAGCATCAGGGACAGGGGGCCCAACACTGAAGCTTTCTTT. The V and J genes are TRBV5-1 and TRBJ1-1; 12 positions agree with TRBD1. The germline V gene encodes CDR1 SGHRS and CDR2 YFSETQ. The J segment lost 2 bases and the V segment lost 6 bases, leaving 5 bases of the junction unmatched. CDR3 length: 15 residues.

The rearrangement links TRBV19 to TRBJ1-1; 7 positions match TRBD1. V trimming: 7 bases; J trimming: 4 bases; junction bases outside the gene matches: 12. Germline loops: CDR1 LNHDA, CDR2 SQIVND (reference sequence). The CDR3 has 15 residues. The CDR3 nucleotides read TGTGCCAGTACACGCTTTCAGGGGGTGGGCACTGAAGCTTTCTTT. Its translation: CASTRFQGVGTEAFF.

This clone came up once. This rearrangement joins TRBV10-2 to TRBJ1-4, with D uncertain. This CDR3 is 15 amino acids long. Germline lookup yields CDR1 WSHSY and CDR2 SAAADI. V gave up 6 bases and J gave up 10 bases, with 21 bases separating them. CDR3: CASSGLQRTSGKLFF. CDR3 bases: TGCGCCAGCAGCGGACTACAAAGGACCAGCGGAAAACTGTTTTTT.

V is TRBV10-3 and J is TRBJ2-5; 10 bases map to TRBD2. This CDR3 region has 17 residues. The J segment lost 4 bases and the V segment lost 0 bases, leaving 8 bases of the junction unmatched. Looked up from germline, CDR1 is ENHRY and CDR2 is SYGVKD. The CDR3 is CAISESGSGLAIETQYF. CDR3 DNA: TGTGCCATCAGTGAGTCGGGATCGGGACTAGCGATAGAGACCCAGTACTTC.

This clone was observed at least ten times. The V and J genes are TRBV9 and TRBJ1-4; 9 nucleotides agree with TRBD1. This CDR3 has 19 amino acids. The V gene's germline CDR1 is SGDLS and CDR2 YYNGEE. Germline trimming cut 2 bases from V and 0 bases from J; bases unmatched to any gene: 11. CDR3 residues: CASSVGTGLSLATNEKLFF. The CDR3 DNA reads TGTGCCAGCAGCGTGGGGACAGGGCTGTCCCTTGCAACTAATGAAAAACTGTTTTTT.

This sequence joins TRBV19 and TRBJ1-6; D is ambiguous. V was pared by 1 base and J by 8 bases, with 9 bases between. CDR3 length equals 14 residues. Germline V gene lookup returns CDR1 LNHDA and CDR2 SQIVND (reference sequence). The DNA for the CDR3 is TGTGCCAGTAGTATAGGGACCGTCGATTCACCCCTCCACTTT. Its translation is CASSIGTVDSPLHF.

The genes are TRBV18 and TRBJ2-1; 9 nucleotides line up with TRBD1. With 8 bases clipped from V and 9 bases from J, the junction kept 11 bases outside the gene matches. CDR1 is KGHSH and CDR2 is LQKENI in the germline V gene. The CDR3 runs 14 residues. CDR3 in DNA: TGTGCCAGCCTTGCCGGGACAGGGAGGGCTGAGCAGTTCTTC. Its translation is CASLAGTGRAEQFF.

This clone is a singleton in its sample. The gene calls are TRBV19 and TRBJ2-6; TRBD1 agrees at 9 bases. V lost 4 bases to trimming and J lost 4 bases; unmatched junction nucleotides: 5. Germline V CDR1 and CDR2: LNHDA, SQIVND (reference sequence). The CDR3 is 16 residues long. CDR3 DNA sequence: TGTGCCAGTAGTAAGGGGACAGGGTCGGGGGCCAACGTCCTGACTTTC. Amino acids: CASSKGTGSGANVLTF.